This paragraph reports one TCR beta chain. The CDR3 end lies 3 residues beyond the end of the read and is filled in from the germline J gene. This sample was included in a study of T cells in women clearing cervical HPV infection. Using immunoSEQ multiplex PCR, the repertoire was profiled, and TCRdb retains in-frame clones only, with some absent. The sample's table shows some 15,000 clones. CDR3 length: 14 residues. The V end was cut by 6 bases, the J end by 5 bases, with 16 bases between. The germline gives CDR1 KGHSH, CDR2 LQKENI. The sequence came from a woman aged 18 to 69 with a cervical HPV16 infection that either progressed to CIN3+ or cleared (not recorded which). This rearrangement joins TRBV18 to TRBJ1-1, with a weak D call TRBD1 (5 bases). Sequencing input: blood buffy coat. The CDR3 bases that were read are TGTGCCAGCTCCCCCAGTGGCAGGGTTACTGAA. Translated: CASSPSGRVTE. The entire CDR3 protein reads CASSPSGRVTEAFF.